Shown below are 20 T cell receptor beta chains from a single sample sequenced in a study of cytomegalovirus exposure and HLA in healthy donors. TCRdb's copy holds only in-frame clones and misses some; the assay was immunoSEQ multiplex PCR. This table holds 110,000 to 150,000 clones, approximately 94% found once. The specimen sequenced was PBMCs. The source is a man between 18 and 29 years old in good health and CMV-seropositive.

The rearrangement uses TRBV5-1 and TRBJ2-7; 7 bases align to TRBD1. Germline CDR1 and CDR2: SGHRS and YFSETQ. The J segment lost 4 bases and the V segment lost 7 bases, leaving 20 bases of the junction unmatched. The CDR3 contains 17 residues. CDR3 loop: CASGVDNRGGGLYEQYF. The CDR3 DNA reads TGCGCCAGCGGCGTAGACAACAGGGGCGGAGGTCTATACGAGCAGTACTTC.

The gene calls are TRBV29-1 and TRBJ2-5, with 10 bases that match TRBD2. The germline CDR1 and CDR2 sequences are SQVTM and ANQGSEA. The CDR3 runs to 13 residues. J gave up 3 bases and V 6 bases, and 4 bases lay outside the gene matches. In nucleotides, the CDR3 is TGCAGCGTGATAGCGGGAGGCAAAGAGACCCAGTACTTC. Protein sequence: CSVIAGGKETQYF.

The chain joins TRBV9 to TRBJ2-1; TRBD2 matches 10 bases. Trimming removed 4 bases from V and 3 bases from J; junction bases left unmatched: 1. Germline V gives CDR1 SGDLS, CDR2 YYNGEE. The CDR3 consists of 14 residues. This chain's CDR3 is CASSTSGIYNEQFF. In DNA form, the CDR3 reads TGTGCCAGCAGCACTAGCGGGATCTACAATGAGCAGTTCTTC. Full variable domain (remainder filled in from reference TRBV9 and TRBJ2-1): DSGVTQTPKHLITATGQRVTLRCSPRSGDLSVYWYQQSLDQGLQFLIQYYNGEERAKGNILERFSAQQFPDLHSELNLSSLELGDSALYFCASSTSGIYNEQFFGPGTRLTVL.

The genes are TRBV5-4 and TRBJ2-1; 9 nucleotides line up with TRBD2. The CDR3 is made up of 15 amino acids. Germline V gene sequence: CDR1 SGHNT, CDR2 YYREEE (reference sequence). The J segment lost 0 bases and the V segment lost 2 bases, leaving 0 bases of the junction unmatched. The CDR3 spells CASSFSGSSYNEQFF. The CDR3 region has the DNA TGTGCCAGCAGCTTTAGCGGGAGCTCCTACAATGAGCAGTTCTTC.

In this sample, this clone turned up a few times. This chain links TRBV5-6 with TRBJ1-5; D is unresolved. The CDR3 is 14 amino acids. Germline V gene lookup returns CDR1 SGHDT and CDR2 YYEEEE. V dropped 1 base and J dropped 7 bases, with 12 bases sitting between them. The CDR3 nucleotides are TGTGCCAGCAGCTTGTTCCAGGATGGGCAGCCCCAGCATTTT. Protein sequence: CASSLFQDGQPQHF.

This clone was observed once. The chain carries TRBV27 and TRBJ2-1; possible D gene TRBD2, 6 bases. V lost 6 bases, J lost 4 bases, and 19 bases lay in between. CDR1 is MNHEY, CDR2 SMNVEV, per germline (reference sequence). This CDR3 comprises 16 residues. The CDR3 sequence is CASRHTGLRPYNEQFF. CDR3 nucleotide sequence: TGTGCCAGCAGACATACGGGACTTCGACCGTACAATGAGCAGTTCTTC.

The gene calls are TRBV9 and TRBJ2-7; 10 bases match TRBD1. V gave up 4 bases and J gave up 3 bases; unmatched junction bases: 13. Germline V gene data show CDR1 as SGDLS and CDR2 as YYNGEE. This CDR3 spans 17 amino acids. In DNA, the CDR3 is TGTGCCAGCAGCCCAACCTCCGGGACAGGGGTCGTCTACGAGCAGTACTTC. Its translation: CASSPTSGTGVVYEQYF.

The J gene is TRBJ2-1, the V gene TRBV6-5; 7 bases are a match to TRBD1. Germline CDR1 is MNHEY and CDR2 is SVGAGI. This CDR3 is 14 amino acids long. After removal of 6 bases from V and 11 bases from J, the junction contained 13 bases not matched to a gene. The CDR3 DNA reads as TGTGCCAGCAGCCTTACCATACAGGGGAAGCAGCAGTTCTTC. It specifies CASSLTIQGKQQFF.

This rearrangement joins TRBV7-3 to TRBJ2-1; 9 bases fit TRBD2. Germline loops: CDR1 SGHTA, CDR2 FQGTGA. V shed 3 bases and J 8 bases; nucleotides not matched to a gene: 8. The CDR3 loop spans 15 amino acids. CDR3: CASSLYGGRVDEQFF. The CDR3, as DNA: TGTGCCAGCAGCTTGTACGGCGGGAGGGTTGATGAGCAGTTCTTC.

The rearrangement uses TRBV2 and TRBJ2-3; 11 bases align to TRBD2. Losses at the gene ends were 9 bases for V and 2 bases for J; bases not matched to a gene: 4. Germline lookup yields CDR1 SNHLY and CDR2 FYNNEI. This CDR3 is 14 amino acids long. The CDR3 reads CARRLAGITDTQYF. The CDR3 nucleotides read TGTGCCAGAAGACTAGCGGGAATCACAGATACGCAGTATTTT. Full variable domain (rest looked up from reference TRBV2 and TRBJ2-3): EPEVTQTPSHQVTQMGQEVILRCVPISNHLYFYWYRQILGQKVEFLVSFYNNEISEKSEIFDDQFSVERPDGSNFTLKIRSTKLEDSAMYFCARRLAGITDTQYFGPGTRLTVL.

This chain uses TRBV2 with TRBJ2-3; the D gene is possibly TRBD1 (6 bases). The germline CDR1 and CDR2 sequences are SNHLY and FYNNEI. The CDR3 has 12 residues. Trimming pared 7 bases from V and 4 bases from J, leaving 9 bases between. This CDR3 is CASIQGADTQYF. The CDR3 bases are TGTGCCAGCATACAGGGCGCAGATACGCAGTATTTT. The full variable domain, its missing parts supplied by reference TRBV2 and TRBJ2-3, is EPEVTQTPSHQVTQMGQEVILRCVPISNHLYFYWYRQILGQKVEFLVSFYNNEISEKSEIFDDQFSVERPDGSNFTLKIRSTKLEDSAMYFCASIQGADTQYFGPGTRLTVL.

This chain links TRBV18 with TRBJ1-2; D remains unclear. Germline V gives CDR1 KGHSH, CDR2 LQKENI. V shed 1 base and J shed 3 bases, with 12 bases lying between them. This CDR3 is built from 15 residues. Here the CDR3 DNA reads TGTGCCAGCTCACCACGGGGAGGCTCAGACTATGGCTACACCTTC. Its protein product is CASSPRGGSDYGYTF.

The CDR3 is CASSPYPQGASTDTQYF. The CDR3 bases are TGTGCCAGCTCACCCTATCCCCAGGGGGCTAGCACAGATACGCAGTATTTT. The rearrangement joins TRBV18 to TRBJ2-3, with 8 bases identical to TRBD1. The CDR3 is 17 residues long. V lost 3 bases and J lost 0; bases outside the gene matches: 8. CDR1 and CDR2 (germline): KGHSH, LQKENI.

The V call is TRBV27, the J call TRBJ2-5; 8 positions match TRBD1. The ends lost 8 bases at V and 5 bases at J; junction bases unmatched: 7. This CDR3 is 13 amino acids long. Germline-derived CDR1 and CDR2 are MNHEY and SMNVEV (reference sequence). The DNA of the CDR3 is TGTGCCAGCTCAGGGACAGGTTGGGAGACCCAGTACTTC. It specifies CASSGTGWETQYF.

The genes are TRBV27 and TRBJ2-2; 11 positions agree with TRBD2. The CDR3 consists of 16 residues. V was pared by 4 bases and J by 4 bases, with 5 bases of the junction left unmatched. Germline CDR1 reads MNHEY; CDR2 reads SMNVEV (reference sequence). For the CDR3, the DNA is TGTGCCAGCAGTTGGACTACTAGCGGGAGCACCGGGGAGCTGTTTTTT. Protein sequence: CASSWTTSGSTGELFF.

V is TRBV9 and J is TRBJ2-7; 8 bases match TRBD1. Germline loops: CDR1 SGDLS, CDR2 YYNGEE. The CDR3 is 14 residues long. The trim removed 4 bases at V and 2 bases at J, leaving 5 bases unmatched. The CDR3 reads CASSPWTGTYEQYF. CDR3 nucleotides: TGTGCCAGCAGCCCTTGGACAGGGACCTACGAGCAGTACTTC.

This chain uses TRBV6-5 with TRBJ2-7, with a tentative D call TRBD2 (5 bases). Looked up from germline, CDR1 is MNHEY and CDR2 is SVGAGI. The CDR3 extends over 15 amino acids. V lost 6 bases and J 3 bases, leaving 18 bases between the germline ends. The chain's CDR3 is CASSTTGTPYYEQYF. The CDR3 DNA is TGTGCCAGCAGCACTACGGGAACCCCTTACTACGAGCAGTACTTC.

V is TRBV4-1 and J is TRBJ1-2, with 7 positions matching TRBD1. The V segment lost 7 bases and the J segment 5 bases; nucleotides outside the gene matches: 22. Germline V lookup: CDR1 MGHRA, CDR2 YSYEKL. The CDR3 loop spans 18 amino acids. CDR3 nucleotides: TGCGCCAGCACCCCGATCACATTGGAGGGGGCGGTTGGGTATGGCTACACCTTC. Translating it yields CASTPITLEGAVGYGYTF.

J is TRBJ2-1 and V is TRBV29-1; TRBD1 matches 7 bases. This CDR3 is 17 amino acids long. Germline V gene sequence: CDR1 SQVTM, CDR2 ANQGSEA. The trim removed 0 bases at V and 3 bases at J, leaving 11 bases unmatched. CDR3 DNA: TGCAGCGTTGAAGACCCCCCTCCAGGGGGTATCTACAATGAGCAGTTCTTC. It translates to CSVEDPPPGGIYNEQFF.

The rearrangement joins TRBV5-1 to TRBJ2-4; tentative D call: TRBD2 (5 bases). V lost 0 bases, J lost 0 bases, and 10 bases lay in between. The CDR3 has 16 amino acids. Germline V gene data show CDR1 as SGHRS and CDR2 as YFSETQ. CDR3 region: CASSLAGLVAKNIQYF. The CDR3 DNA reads TGCGCCAGCAGCTTGGCAGGACTCGTAGCCAAAAACATTCAGTACTTC.